This T cell receptor beta chain was captured by sequencing in a study of shared clonotypes between healthy human individuals. Study-wide results and limits: Clonotype sharing across a handful of donors was observed for about 5.5% of naive CD4 clonotypes.

About this clone: The antigen remains undetermined.

The test was conducted at deep level. The DNA input per sorted-subset replicate PCR was roughly 0.2 ug, corresponding to some 30,000 T cell genomes. The method was immunoSEQ multiplex PCR; TCRdb's version includes in-frame clones alone and lacks a portion of them. The table shows about 2.4 million clones, with over 85% occurring only once. This CDR3 comprises 13 residues. V shed 6 bases and J 0 bases; nucleotides not matched to a gene: 4. Germline values: CDR1 SQVTM, CDR2 ANQGSEA. This clonotype was obtained from a man aged 18 to 29 in good health. What was sequenced was naive CD4+ T cells sorted from blood. Subset defined: CD45RA+ positively selected. The rearrangement uses TRBV29-1 and TRBJ1-2, with 7 positions matching TRBD1. CDR3: CSVGDSSNYGYTF. The CDR3 DNA follows: TGCAGCGTAGGGGACAGTTCTAACTATGGCTACACCTTC. The full variable domain, completed using reference TRBV29-1 and TRBJ1-2, is SAVISQKPSRDICQRGTSLTIQCQVDSQVTMMFWYRQQPGQSLTLIATANQGSEATYESGFVIDKFPISRPNLTFSTLTVSNMSPEDSSIYLCSVGDSSNYGYTFGSGTRLTVV.